The clone carrying this T cell receptor (beta chain) turned up a few times. The antigen is unknown. Produced via immunoSEQ multiplex PCR; TCRdb's table is partial and in-frame only. Of 40,000 to 55,000 clones listed, 80% are singletons. Single viable CD3+CD4+CD8-CD45RO+ cells were sorted as the memory CD4+ T cells. This sample is part of a study of memory CD4+ T cells and cytomegalovirus serostatus. The CDR3 has 15 amino acids. V lost 0 bases, J lost 2 bases, and 8 bases lay in between. Germline-derived CDR1 and CDR2 are SGHAT and FQNNGV. General observations from the study: The CMV-associated TCR signature appears largely within the CD4+ memory repertoire.

The source material was memory CD4+ T cells from blood. The origin of this receptor is an adult in good health and CMV-seropositive. The chain links TRBV11-2 to TRBJ1-5; D possibly corresponds to TRBD1 (5 bases). The CDR3 DNA sequence: TGTGCCAGCAGCTTAGATAGGGGTGGCAATCAGCCCCAGCATTTT. This codes for CASSLDRGGNQPQHF. The full variable domain, with the rest looked up from reference TRBV11-2 and TRBJ1-5, is EAGVAQSPRYKIIEKRQSVAFWCNPISGHATLYWYQQILGQGPKLLIQFQNNGVVDDSQLPKDRFSAERLKGVDSTLKIQPAKLEDSAVYLCASSLDRGGNQPQHFGDGTRLSIL.